Described below is a single T cell receptor (beta chain) sequence and its context. Its antigen is not known. The CDR3 covers 16 residues. The source of the sample is a study of beta chain features in type 1 diabetes. Whole-study context: Researchers looked at fewer than 110 million sorted cells across all samples. Whole-study findings and limits: cDNA-based sequencing might over-represent cells highly expressing TCR. Insertion counts at VDJ junctions were lower in type 1 diabetes patients, who also showed more deletions there. Compared to healthy donors, patients appeared to have naive, central memory and Treg TCRB repertoires that were more alike.

The authors reverse transcribed all of the isolated RNA, so sequencing captured expressed TCRB transcripts. Libraries were prepared by immunoSEQ multiplex PCR; TCRdb keeps only in-frame clonotypes and omits some of them. Among 350,000 or so clones, 15% to 20% were seen once, and the ten largest hold 0.044%. V gene TRBV1 combines with J gene TRBJ2-1; the table gives TRBD2 as D, unverified against the DNA. TRBV1 is termed a pseudogene. The origin of this receptor is a woman younger than 30 in good health. Sequenced sample: naive CD4+ T cells from blood. The CDR3 DNA reads as TGCACCAGCAGCCAGCCGGGACTAGCGAGCTACAATGAGCAGTTCTTC. Amino acid sequence: CTSSQPGLASYNEQFF.